The rows below give T cell receptor beta chains drawn from one sample of a study of OX40 agonist ivuxolimab in advanced cancers. Only in-frame clones appear in the TCRdb table, and some are missing; sequencing was by immunoSEQ multiplex PCR. The top ten clones hold 1.2% of a sample with approximately 61,000 clones, about 80% of them seen once. Sequences were derived from CD4+ or CD8+ T cells sorted from blood, sampled in a trial of the OX40 agonist ivuxolimab. These receptor sequences come from an adult with an advanced solid tumor such as melanoma, head and neck, liver or kidney cancer. CDR3s include the opening cysteine and the closing phenylalanine or tryptophan. The D gene is left open where the match is weak. Size tells how often a clone was seen (once, few, many) or the class of an expanded clone, and some rows leave it out.

clone_size: few; v_call: TRBV6-6; j_call: TRBJ2-2; d_call: NA; cdr3_aa: CASRDRMGTIGELFF; cdr3_nt: TGTGCCAGCAGAGATCGGATGGGCACGATCGGGGAGCTGTTTTTT
clone_size: NA; v_call: TRBV18; j_call: TRBJ1-5; d_call: TRBD1; cdr3_aa: CASSPGLGQGFVNQPQHF; cdr3_nt: TGTGCCAGCTCACCGGGTCTAGGACAGGGGTTTGTCAATCAGCCCCAGCATTTT
clone_size: NA; v_call: TRBV9; j_call: TRBJ1-4; d_call: NA; cdr3_aa: CASSLKGTQEKLFF; cdr3_nt: TGTGCCAGCAGCCTAAAGGGAACGCAGGAAAAACTGTTTTTT
clone_size: NA; v_call: TRBV29-1; j_call: TRBJ2-7; d_call: NA; cdr3_aa: CSVERSYEQYF; cdr3_nt: TGCAGCGTTGAAAGGTCCTACGAGCAGTACTTC
clone_size: NA; v_call: TRBV6-5; j_call: TRBJ2-7; d_call: TRBD1; cdr3_aa: CASSVSGGFSYEQYF; cdr3_nt: TGTGCCAGCAGTGTGTCAGGGGGCTTCTCCTACGAGCAGTACTTC
clone_size: NA; v_call: TRBV4-1; j_call: TRBJ1-4; d_call: TRBD1; cdr3_aa: CASSQPTGTGAEKLFF; cdr3_nt: TGCGCCAGCAGCCAACCAACCGGGACAGGGGCTGAAAAACTGTTTTTT
clone_size: NA; v_call: TRBV5-1; j_call: TRBJ1-4; d_call: NA; cdr3_aa: CASRLATNEKLFF; cdr3_nt: TGCGCCAGCAGGCTTGCAACTAATGAAAAACTGTTTTTT
clone_size: NA; v_call: TRBV19; j_call: TRBJ1-6; d_call: NA; cdr3_aa: CASSIIGRGENSPLHF; cdr3_nt: TGTGCCAGTAGTATAATAGGCAGGGGAGAGAATTCACCCCTCCACTTT
clone_size: NA; v_call: TRBV19; j_call: TRBJ1-1; d_call: NA; cdr3_aa: CASSVLGEATTEAFF; cdr3_nt: TGTGCCAGTAGTGTATTAGGGGAGGCGACCACTGAAGCTTTCTTT
clone_size: NA; v_call: TRBV6-1; j_call: TRBJ2-1; d_call: TRBD2; cdr3_aa: CASSEFLAGASYNEQFF; cdr3_nt: TGTGCCAGCAGTGAATTTTTAGCGGGGGCCTCCTACAATGAGCAGTTCTTC
clone_size: NA; v_call: TRBV10-3; j_call: TRBJ2-5; d_call: TRBD2; cdr3_aa: CAIRGGLGETQYF; cdr3_nt: TGTGCCATCAGGGGGGGACTAGGGGAGACCCAGTACTTC
clone_size: once; v_call: TRBV5-1; j_call: TRBJ1-2; d_call: TRBD1; cdr3_aa: CASSPGTGWGYTF; cdr3_nt: TGCGCCAGCAGTCCCGGGACAGGTTGGGGCTACACCTTC
clone_size: NA; v_call: TRBV11-2; j_call: TRBJ2-1; d_call: TRBD2; cdr3_aa: CASSFGGNEQFF; cdr3_nt: TGTGCCAGCAGCTTCGGGGGGAATGAGCAGTTCTTC
clone_size: NA; v_call: TRBV5-1; j_call: TRBJ1-2; d_call: NA; cdr3_aa: CASSLESGRSYGYTF; cdr3_nt: TGCGCCAGCAGCTTGGAATCGGGCAGAAGCTATGGCTACACCTTC
clone_size: NA; v_call: TRBV6-6; j_call: TRBJ1-6; d_call: NA; cdr3_aa: CASTRGELNSPLHF; cdr3_nt: TGTGCCAGCACTCGAGGGGAACTTAATTCACCCCTCCACTTT
clone_size: NA; v_call: TRBV30; j_call: TRBJ2-7; d_call: NA; cdr3_aa: CAWSLFYEQYF; cdr3_nt: TGTGCCTGGAGTCTCTTTTACGAGCAGTACTTC
clone_size: NA; v_call: TRBV6-5; j_call: TRBJ1-1; d_call: NA; cdr3_aa: CASSSPINTEAFF; cdr3_nt: TGTGCCAGCAGTTCCCCCATTAACACTGAAGCTTTCTTT
clone_size: NA; v_call: TRBV2; j_call: TRBJ1-2; d_call: TRBD1; cdr3_aa: CASSEDRGGYTF; cdr3_nt: TGTGCCAGCAGCGAGGACAGGGGTGGCTACACCTTC
clone_size: NA; v_call: TRBV5-4; j_call: TRBJ2-7; d_call: TRBD1; cdr3_aa: CASREGTALYEQYF; cdr3_nt: TGTGCCAGCAGAGAGGGGACAGCCCTCTACGAGCAGTACTTC
clone_size: NA; v_call: TRBV5-1; j_call: TRBJ1-2; d_call: TRBD1; cdr3_aa: CASSLEGTGLYGYTF; cdr3_nt: TGCGCCAGCAGCTTAGAAGGGACAGGGCTATATGGCTACACCTTC
clone_size: NA; v_call: TRBV7-2; j_call: TRBJ2-1; d_call: TRBD1; cdr3_aa: CASSPGQGANEQFF; cdr3_nt: TGTGCCAGCAGCCCGGGACAGGGGGCAAATGAGCAGTTCTTC
clone_size: once; v_call: TRBV7-9; j_call: TRBJ2-1; d_call: TRBD2; cdr3_aa: CASSSPPGGLQYNEQFF; cdr3_nt: TGTGCCAGCAGCTCCCCCCCGGGGGGGCTACAATACAATGAGCAGTTCTTC
clone_size: NA; v_call: TRBV7-6; j_call: TRBJ1-1; d_call: TRBD1; cdr3_aa: CASSQGQTGGAFF; cdr3_nt: TGTGCCAGCAGCCAGGGACAGACCGGCGGGGCTTTCTTT
clone_size: NA; v_call: TRBV13; j_call: TRBJ1-4; d_call: TRBD1; cdr3_aa: CASSERTGGLEKLFF; cdr3_nt: TGTGCCAGCAGCGAGCGGACAGGGGGACTAGAAAAACTGTTTTTT
clone_size: few; v_call: TRBV30; j_call: TRBJ1-1; d_call: NA; cdr3_aa: CAWKGGREAFF; cdr3_nt: TGTGCCTGGAAGGGAGGGCGGGAAGCTTTCTTT
clone_size: few; v_call: TRBV6-1; j_call: TRBJ1-2; d_call: TRBD1; cdr3_aa: CASSELTGNYGYTF; cdr3_nt: TGTGCCAGCAGTGAATTGACAGGGAACTATGGCTACACCTTC
clone_size: few; v_call: TRBV5-6; j_call: TRBJ2-7; d_call: TRBD1; cdr3_aa: CASNRDRGRYEQYF; cdr3_nt: TGTGCCAGCAATAGGGACAGGGGGCGGTACGAGCAGTACTTC
clone_size: NA; v_call: TRBV10-3; j_call: TRBJ2-7; d_call: TRBD2; cdr3_aa: CAISPPGGDYEQYF; cdr3_nt: TGTGCCATCAGTCCCCCGGGGGGAGACTACGAGCAGTACTTC
clone_size: NA; v_call: TRBV12-5; j_call: TRBJ1-1; d_call: NA; cdr3_aa: CASEGVDTEAFF; cdr3_nt: TGTGCTAGTGAGGGGGTCGACACTGAAGCTTTCTTT
clone_size: NA; v_call: TRBV2; j_call: TRBJ2-5; d_call: NA; cdr3_aa: CASRPPDSLQGTQYF; cdr3_nt: TGTGCCAGCAGACCTCCGGACAGCCTCCAGGGGACCCAGTACTTC
clone_size: NA; v_call: TRBV5-5; j_call: TRBJ2-3; d_call: NA; cdr3_aa: CASSPLLNPASTDTQYF; cdr3_nt: TGTGCCAGCAGCCCCTTACTTAACCCCGCTAGCACAGATACGCAGTATTTT
clone_size: NA; v_call: TRBV5-5; j_call: TRBJ2-5; d_call: TRBD2; cdr3_aa: CASSFWERGGQTQYF; cdr3_nt: TGTGCCAGCAGCTTTTGGGAGCGGGGGGGGCAGACCCAGTACTTC
clone_size: NA; v_call: TRBV19; j_call: TRBJ1-2; d_call: NA; cdr3_aa: CASSRRQGHYGYTF; cdr3_nt: TGTGCCAGTAGTAGGCGGCAGGGCCACTATGGCTACACCTTC
clone_size: NA; v_call: TRBV6-1; j_call: TRBJ2-7; d_call: NA; cdr3_aa: CASNVAGSSSYEQYF; cdr3_nt: TGTGCCAGTAATGTCGCGGGGTCGAGCTCCTACGAGCAGTACTTC
clone_size: NA; v_call: TRBV30; j_call: TRBJ2-5; d_call: NA; cdr3_aa: CACRRDHLGTQYF; cdr3_nt: TGTGCCTGTCGACGGGACCACTTAGGGACCCAGTACTTC
clone_size: NA; v_call: TRBV19; j_call: TRBJ1-2; d_call: NA; cdr3_aa: CASTMTMGLGGYTF; cdr3_nt: TGTGCCAGTACTATGACTATGGGGCTCGGAGGCTACACCTTC
clone_size: NA; v_call: TRBV6-6; j_call: TRBJ2-1; d_call: TRBD1; cdr3_aa: CASSPPTGGFNEQFF; cdr3_nt: TGTGCCAGCAGTCCACCGACAGGGGGCTTTAATGAGCAGTTCTTC
clone_size: once; v_call: TRBV7-9; j_call: TRBJ2-1; d_call: NA; cdr3_aa: CASSRMIDQFF; cdr3_nt: TGTGCCAGCAGCCGAATGATTGACCAGTTCTTC
clone_size: NA; v_call: TRBV6-6; j_call: TRBJ1-3; d_call: NA; cdr3_aa: CASSSQGTGNTIYF; cdr3_nt: TGTGCCAGCAGTTCCCAGGGAACTGGAAACACCATATATTTT
clone_size: NA; v_call: TRBV30; j_call: TRBJ2-5; d_call: NA; cdr3_aa: CAWSVPGLQETQYF; cdr3_nt: TGTGCCTGGAGTGTACCCGGGCTCCAAGAGACCCAGTACTTC
clone_size: NA; v_call: TRBV11-2; j_call: TRBJ2-1; d_call: NA; cdr3_aa: CASSLDEGPDEQFF; cdr3_nt: TGTGCCAGCAGCTTAGACGAGGGTCCTGATGAGCAGTTCTTC
clone_size: NA; v_call: TRBV18; j_call: TRBJ2-7; d_call: NA; cdr3_aa: CASSPQGQRGYEQYF; cdr3_nt: TGTGCCAGCTCACCACAGGGACAGCGGGGCTACGAGCAGTACTTC
clone_size: NA; v_call: TRBV7-2; j_call: TRBJ2-3; d_call: NA; cdr3_aa: CASSLDGISTDTQYF; cdr3_nt: TGTGCCAGCAGCTTAGATGGGATTAGCACAGATACGCAGTATTTT
clone_size: NA; v_call: TRBV5-5; j_call: TRBJ2-7; d_call: TRBD2; cdr3_aa: CASSWGLAGAGSYEQYF; cdr3_nt: TGTGCCAGCAGCTGGGGACTAGCGGGGGCCGGCTCCTACGAGCAGTACTTC
clone_size: many; v_call: TRBV30; j_call: TRBJ1-1; d_call: NA; cdr3_aa: CAWSVGGAGNTEAFF; cdr3_nt: TGTGCCTGGAGTGTAGGGGGGGCTGGGAACACTGAAGCTTTCTTT
clone_size: once; v_call: TRBV10-3; j_call: TRBJ1-5; d_call: NA; cdr3_aa: CAISDGTIYSNQPQHF; cdr3_nt: TGTGCCATCAGTGATGGGACGATTTATAGCAATCAGCCCCAGCATTTT
clone_size: few; v_call: TRBV5-1; j_call: TRBJ2-1; d_call: NA; cdr3_aa: CASQLTQSYNEQFF; cdr3_nt: TGCGCCTCCCAGCTGACACAATCCTACAATGAGCAGTTCTTC
clone_size: NA; v_call: TRBV10-3; j_call: TRBJ2-4; d_call: TRBD2; cdr3_aa: CAISVGGLAKNIQYF; cdr3_nt: TGTGCCATCAGTGTGGGGGGGTTAGCCAAAAACATTCAGTACTTC
clone_size: NA; v_call: TRBV5-8; j_call: TRBJ1-2; d_call: NA; cdr3_aa: CASSLGHSAGYGYTF; cdr3_nt: TGTGCCAGCAGCTTAGGACACTCGGCGGGCTATGGCTACACCTTC
clone_size: NA; v_call: TRBV11-2; j_call: TRBJ2-7; d_call: NA; cdr3_aa: CASSLGLAEQYF; cdr3_nt: TGTGCCAGCAGCTTAGGTCTTGCCGAGCAGTACTTC
clone_size: few; v_call: TRBV7-8; j_call: TRBJ2-7; d_call: NA; cdr3_aa: CASSLGRLIARDEQYF; cdr3_nt: TGTGCCAGCAGCTTAGGCAGACTGATCGCGCGAGACGAGCAGTACTTC
clone_size: NA; v_call: TRBV5-1; j_call: TRBJ2-5; d_call: TRBD1; cdr3_aa: CASSWDRVETQYF; cdr3_nt: TGCGCCAGCAGCTGGGACAGGGTTGAGACCCAGTACTTC
clone_size: NA; v_call: TRBV10-3; j_call: TRBJ2-1; d_call: NA; cdr3_aa: CAISEGQGEQFF; cdr3_nt: TGTGCCATCAGTGAGGGGCAGGGTGAGCAGTTCTTC